The clone carrying this TCR beta chain appeared once. From blood CD8+ and CD4+ T cells, the TCR beta chain was sequenced. J was trimmed by 4 bases and V by 8 bases; bases with no gene match: 10. CDR3 size: 15 residues. Looked up from germline, CDR1 is SEHNR and CDR2 is FQNEAQ (reference sequence). This record comes from a study of CD8 T cells in Susac syndrome. Random hexamers were used to reverse transcribe an amount of roughly 0.45 to 1 ug RNA. An immunoSEQ multiplex PCR generated amplified TCR beta CDR3 products spanning 54 Vbeta and 13 Jbeta. TCRdb re-called the immunoSEQ multiplex PCR reads with MiXCR, one entry per CDR3 protein. The sample has some 450,000 distinct CDR3 sequences, around 83% seen once.

This chain links TRBV7-9 with TRBJ2-1; 8 bases are a match to TRBD2. The receptor comes from a human donor with multiple sclerosis. The sample was CD8+ T cells from PBMCs. CDR3 in amino acids: CASAQYGGAYNEQFF. The CDR3 DNA reads TGTGCCAGCGCTCAGTACGGGGGGGCGTACAATGAGCAGTTCTTC.